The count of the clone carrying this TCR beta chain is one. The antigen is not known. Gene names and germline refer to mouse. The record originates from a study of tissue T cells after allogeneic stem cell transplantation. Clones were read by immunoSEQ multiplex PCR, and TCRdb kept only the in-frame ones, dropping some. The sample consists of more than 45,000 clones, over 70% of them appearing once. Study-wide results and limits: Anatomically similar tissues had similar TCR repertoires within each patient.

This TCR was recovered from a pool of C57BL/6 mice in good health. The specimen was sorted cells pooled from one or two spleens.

CDR3 protein: CASSLGQNTEVFF. The covered CDR3 bases are TGTGCCAGCAGCCTGGGACAAAACACAGAAGTCTTC. V is TRBV13-3 and J is TRBJ1-1, with D perhaps matching TRBD1 (6 bases). The CDR3 end lies 1 residue beyond the end of the read and is filled in from the germline J gene. The CDR3 contains 13 residues. Germline V lookup: CDR1 NNHDY, CDR2 SYVADS. Between the trimmed V and J ends, which lost 5 bases and 1 base, there was a span of 9 bases.